This T cell receptor (beta chain) was profiled in a study of shared clonotypes between healthy human individuals. This CDR3 spans 13 amino acids. Germline loops: CDR1 WSHSY, CDR2 SAAADI. V shed 8 bases and J shed 2 bases, with 13 bases lying between them. Profiling relied on immunoSEQ multiplex PCR, and the TCRdb table lists in-frame clones only, not all of them. The sample lists roughly 1.4 million clones, about 98.5% occurring once. The gene calls are TRBV10-2 and TRBJ2-7; tentative D call: TRBD1 (6 bases). This sequence was found in a young man in good health. Sequencing was done on a sample of naive CD4+ T cells sorted from blood. As for subset: CD45RA+ positively selected. CDR3 DNA: TGCGCCAGCGGCCAGGGGAGCACCTACGAGCAGTACTTC. Its protein product is CASGQGSTYEQYF.